The 3 T cell receptor beta chains in this list originate from one sample, sequenced in a study of shared clonotypes between healthy human individuals. Some clones are missing from TCRdb's copy, which holds only in-frame ones; the method was immunoSEQ multiplex PCR. This sample has around 2.5 million clones; approximately 93% occur once, and the top ten carry approximately 0.37%. The sample consisted of naive CD4+ T cells from PBMCs. The subset was: CD45RA+ positively selected. The receptors stem from a man between 18 and 35 years old in good health. Some clones in this sample may be carry-over from other donors' samples.

V gene TRBV29-1 combines with J gene TRBJ2-7; TRBD2 might be the D (5 bases). Between the trimmed V and J ends, which lost 6 bases and 6 bases, there was a span of 21 bases. The germline V gene has CDR1 SQVTM and CDR2 ANQGSEA. This CDR3 comprises 14 residues. This CDR3 is CSVEVLATNPEQYF. The CDR3 DNA is TGCAGCGTGGAGGTGTTAGCAACGAACCCCGAGCAGTACTTC.

This rearrangement joins TRBV7-6 to TRBJ2-3, with D possibly matching TRBD2 (7 bases). This CDR3 has 15 residues. The V end was cut by 6 bases, the J end by 3 bases, with 16 bases between. Germline V gives CDR1 SGHVS, CDR2 FNYEAQ. In DNA, the CDR3 is TGTGCCAGCAGTCAACTACAGGGAGGGACAGATACGCAGTATTTT. Protein: CASSQLQGGTDTQYF.

The V call is TRBV28, the J call TRBJ2-3; 8 nucleotides agree with TRBD2. The CDR3 loop spans 15 amino acids. Per germline, CDR1 MDHEN and CDR2 SYDVKM. With 5 bases clipped from V and 5 bases from J, the junction kept 9 bases outside the gene matches. The CDR3 region has the DNA TGTGCCAGCAGTCTTCTCGGGAGGGCCTTAGATACGCAGTATTTT. It is translated as CASSLLGRALDTQYF.